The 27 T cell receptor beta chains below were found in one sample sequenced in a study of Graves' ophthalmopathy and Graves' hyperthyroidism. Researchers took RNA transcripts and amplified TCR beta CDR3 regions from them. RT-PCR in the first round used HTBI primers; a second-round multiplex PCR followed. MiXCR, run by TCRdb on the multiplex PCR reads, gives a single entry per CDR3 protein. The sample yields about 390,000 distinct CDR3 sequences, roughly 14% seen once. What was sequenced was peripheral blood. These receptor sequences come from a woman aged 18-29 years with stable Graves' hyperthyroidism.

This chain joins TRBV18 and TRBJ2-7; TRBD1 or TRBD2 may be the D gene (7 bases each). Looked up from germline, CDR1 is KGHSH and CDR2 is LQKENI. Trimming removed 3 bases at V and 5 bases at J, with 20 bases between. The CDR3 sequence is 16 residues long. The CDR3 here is CASSPGGSARGDEQYF. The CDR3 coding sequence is TGTGCCAGCTCACCGGGCGGGAGTGCCAGGGGGGACGAGCAGTACTTC.

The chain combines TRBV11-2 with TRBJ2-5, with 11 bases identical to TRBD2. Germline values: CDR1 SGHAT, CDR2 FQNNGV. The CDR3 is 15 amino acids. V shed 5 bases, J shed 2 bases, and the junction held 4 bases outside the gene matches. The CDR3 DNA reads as TGTGCCAGCAGCCGCGGGACTAGCGGTCAAGAGACCCAGTACTTC. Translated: CASSRGTSGQETQYF.

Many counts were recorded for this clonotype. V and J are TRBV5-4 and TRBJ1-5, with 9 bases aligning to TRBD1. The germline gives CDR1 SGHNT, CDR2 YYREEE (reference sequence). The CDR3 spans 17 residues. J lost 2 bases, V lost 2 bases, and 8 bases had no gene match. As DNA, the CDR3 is TGTGCCAGCAGCTTATCCGGGACAGGGCTGCGCAATCAGCCCCAGCATTTT. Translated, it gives CASSLSGTGLRNQPQHF.

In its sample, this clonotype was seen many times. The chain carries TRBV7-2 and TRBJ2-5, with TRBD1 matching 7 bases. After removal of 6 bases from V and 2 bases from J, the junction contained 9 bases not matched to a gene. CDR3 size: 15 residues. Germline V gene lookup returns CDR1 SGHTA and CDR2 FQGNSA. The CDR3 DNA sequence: TGTGCCAGCAGTCAAAGTCCGGGACAGCAAGAGACCCAGTACTTC. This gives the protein CASSQSPGQQETQYF.

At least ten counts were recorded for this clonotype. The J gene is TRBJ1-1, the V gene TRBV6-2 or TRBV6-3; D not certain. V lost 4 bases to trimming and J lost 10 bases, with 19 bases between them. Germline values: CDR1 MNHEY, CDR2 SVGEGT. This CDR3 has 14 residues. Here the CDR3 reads CASSSPGRTIGAFF. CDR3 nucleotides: TGTGCCAGCAGTTCCCCGGGCCGAACCATTGGAGCTTTCTTT.

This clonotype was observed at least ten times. This chain's CDR3 is CASSSGQGAHGYTF. The DNA for the CDR3 is TGTGCCAGCAGCTCGGGACAGGGGGCTCATGGCTACACCTTC. The V gene is TRBV7-9, the J gene TRBJ1-2; TRBD1 aligns across 12 bases. With V trimmed by 4 bases and J by 6 bases, 3 bases remained unmatched. Germline CDR1 SEHNR, CDR2 FQNEAQ (reference sequence). CDR3 length equals 14 residues.

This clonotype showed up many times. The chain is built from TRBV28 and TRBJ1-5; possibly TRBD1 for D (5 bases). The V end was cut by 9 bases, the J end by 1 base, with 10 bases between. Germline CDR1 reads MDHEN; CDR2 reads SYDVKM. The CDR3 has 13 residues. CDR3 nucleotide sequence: TGTGCCAGTCGGGACGTGAGCAATCAGCCCCAGCATTTT. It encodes CASRDVSNQPQHF. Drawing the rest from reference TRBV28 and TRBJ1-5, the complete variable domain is DVKVTQSSRYLVKRTGEKVFLECVQDMDHENMFWYRQDPGLGLRLIYFSYDVKMKEKGDIPEGYSVSREKKERFSLILESASTNQTSMYLCASRDVSNQPQHFGDGTRLSIL.

CDR3: CASSLVFDFGNTIYF. As DNA, the CDR3 is TGTGCCAGCAGCTTAGTTTTCGATTTCGGAAACACCATATATTTT. The V call is TRBV7-6, the J call TRBJ1-3, with D uncertain. Trimming removed 1 base at V and 4 bases at J, with 11 bases between. Germline CDR1 SGHVS, CDR2 FNYEAQ. The CDR3 consists of 15 residues.

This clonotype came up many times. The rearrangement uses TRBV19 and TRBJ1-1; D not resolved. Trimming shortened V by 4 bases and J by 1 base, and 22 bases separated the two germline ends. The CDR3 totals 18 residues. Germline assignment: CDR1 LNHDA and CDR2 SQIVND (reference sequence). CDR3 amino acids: CASSKRGGPLYKNTEAFF. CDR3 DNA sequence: TGTGCCAGTAGTAAACGAGGAGGACCCCTATATAAGAACACTGAAGCTTTCTTT.

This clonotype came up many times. The CDR3 nucleotides read TGTGCCAGCAGATGGGACAGGGGCAACACTGAAGCTTTCTTT. Protein product: CASRWDRGNTEAFF. J is TRBJ1-1 and V is TRBV27; 10 bases match TRBD1. Unmatched junction bases numbered 3, after V lost 6 bases and J lost 2 bases. This CDR3 is 14 amino acids long. CDR1 and CDR2 from the germline V gene are MNHEY and SMNVEV (reference sequence).

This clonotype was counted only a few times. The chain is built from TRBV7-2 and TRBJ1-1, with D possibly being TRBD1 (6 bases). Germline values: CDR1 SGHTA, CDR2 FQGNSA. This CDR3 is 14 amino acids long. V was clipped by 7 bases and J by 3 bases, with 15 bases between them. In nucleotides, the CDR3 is TGTGCCAGCATTTGGGCAGGGGCTCACACTGAAGCTTTCTTT. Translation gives CASIWAGAHTEAFF. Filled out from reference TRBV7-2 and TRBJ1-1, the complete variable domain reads GAGVSQSPSNKVTEKGKDVELRCDPISGHTALYWYRQSLGQGLEFLIYFQGNSAPDKSGLPSDRFSAERTGGSVSTLTIQRTQQEDSAVYLCASIWAGAHTEAFFGQGTRLTVV.

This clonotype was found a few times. This CDR3 reads CASSYSTGIGELFF. The CDR3 nucleotides read TGTGCCAGCAGTTATTCGACAGGAATCGGGGAGCTGTTTTTT. The V call is TRBV6-5, the J call TRBJ2-2, with D perhaps TRBD1 (6 bases). Trimming took 3 bases from V and 7 from J, leaving 12 bases between them. CDR3 size: 14 residues. Germline V gene lookup returns CDR1 MNHEY and CDR2 SVGAGI.

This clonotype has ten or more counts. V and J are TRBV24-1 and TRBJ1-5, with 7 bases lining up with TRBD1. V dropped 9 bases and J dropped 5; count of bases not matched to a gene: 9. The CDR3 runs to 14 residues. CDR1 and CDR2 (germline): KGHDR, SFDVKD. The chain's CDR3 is CATGSTGLDQPQHF. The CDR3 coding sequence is TGTGCCACCGGCTCGACAGGGCTGGATCAGCCCCAGCATTTT.

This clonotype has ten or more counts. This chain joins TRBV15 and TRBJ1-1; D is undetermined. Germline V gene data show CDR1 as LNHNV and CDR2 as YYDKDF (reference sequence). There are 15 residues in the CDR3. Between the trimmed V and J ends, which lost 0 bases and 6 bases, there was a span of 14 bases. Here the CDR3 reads CATSRDRALLAEAFF. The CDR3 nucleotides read TGTGCCACCAGCAGAGATAGGGCGTTGCTGGCTGAAGCTTTCTTT.

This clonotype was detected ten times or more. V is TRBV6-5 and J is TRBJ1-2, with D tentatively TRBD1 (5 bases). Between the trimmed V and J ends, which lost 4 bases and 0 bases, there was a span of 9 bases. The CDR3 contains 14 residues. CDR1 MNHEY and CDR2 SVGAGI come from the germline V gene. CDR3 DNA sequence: TGTGCCAGCAGTTCAACGACAGCTAACTATGGCTACACCTTC. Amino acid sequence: CASSSTTANYGYTF.

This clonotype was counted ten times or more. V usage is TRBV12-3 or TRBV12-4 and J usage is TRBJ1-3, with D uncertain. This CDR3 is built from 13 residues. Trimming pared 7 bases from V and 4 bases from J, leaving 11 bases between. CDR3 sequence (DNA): TGTGCCAGCATGAACTACCCAGGAAACACCATATATTTT. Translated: CASMNYPGNTIYF.

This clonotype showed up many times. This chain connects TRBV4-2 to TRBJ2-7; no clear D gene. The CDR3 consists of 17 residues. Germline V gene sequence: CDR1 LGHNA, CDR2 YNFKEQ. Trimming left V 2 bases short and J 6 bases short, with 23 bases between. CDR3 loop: CASSQSSWQENSGEQYF. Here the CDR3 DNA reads TGTGCCAGCAGCCAAAGTTCATGGCAGGAAAACTCGGGCGAGCAGTACTTC.

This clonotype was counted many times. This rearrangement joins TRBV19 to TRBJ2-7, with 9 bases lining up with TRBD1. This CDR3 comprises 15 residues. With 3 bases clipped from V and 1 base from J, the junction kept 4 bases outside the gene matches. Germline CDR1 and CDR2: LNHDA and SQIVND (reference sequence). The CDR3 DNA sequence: TGTGCCAGTAGTATCGGACAGGGGACTTCCTACGAGCAGTACTTC. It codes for CASSIGQGTSYEQYF.

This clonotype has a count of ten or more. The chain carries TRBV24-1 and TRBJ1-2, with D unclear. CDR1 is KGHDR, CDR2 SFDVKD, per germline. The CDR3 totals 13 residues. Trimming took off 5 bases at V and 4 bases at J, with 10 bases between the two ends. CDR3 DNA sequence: TGTGCCACCAGTGGGGGTTTGAGCTATGGCTACACCTTC. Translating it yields CATSGGLSYGYTF.

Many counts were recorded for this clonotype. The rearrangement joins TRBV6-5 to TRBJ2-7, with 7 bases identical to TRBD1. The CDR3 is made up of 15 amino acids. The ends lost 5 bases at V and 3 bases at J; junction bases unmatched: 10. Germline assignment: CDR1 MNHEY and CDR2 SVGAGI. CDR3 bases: TGTGCCAGCAGTCCCCGGGACAGACTCGGCTACGAGCAGTACTTC. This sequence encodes CASSPRDRLGYEQYF.

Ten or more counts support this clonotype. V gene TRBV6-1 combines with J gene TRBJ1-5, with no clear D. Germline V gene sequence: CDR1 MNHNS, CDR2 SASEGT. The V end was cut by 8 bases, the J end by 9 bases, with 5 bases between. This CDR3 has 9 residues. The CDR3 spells CASGGPQHF. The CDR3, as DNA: TGTGCCAGCGGCGGGCCCCAGCATTTT.

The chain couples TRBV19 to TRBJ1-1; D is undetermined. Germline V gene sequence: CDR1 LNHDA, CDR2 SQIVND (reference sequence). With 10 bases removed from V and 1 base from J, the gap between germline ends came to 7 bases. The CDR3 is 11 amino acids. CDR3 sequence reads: CATAANTEAFF. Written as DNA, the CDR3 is TGTGCCACCGCCGCGAACACTGAAGCTTTCTTT. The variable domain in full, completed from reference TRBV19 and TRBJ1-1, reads DGGITQSPKYLFRKEGQNVTLSCEQNLNHDAMYWYRQDPGQGLRLIYYSQIVNDFQKGDIAEGYSVSREKKESFPLTVTSAQKNPTAFYLCATAANTEAFFGQGTRLTVV.

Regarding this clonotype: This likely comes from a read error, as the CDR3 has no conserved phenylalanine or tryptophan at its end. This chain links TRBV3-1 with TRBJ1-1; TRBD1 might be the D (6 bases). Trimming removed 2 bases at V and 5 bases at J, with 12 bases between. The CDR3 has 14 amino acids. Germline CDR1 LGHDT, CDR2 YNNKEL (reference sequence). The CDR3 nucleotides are TGTGCCAGCAGCCAATTACAGGGCGAGACTGAAGCTTTCCTT. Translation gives CASSQLQGETEAFL.

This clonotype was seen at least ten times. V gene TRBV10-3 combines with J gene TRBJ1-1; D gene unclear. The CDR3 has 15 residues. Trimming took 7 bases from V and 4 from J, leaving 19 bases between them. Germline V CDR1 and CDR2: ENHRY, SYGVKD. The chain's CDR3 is CAITPFGSASTEAFF. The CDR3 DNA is TGTGCCATCACCCCCTTCGGGAGCGCGAGCACTGAAGCTTTCTTT.

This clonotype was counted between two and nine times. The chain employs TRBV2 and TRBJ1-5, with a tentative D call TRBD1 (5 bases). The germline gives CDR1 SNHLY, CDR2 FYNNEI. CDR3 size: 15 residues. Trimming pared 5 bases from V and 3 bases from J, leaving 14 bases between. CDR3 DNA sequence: TGTGCCAGCAGTAAACAGGCTGCCGACAATCAGCCCCAGCATTTT. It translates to CASSKQAADNQPQHF.

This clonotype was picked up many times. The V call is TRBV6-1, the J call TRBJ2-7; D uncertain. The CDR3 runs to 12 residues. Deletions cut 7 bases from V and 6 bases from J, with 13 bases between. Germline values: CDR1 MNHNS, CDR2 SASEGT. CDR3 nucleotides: TGTGCCAGCAATACGTGGCATTCCGAGCAGTACTTC. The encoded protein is CASNTWHSEQYF.

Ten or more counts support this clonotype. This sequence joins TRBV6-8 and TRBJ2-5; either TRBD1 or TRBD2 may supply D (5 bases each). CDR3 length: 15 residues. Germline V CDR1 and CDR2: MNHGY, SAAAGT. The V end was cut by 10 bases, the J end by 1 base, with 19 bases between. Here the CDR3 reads CANLGVEGPQETQYF. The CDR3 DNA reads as TGTGCCAACCTAGGGGTCGAGGGGCCCCAAGAGACCCAGTACTTC.